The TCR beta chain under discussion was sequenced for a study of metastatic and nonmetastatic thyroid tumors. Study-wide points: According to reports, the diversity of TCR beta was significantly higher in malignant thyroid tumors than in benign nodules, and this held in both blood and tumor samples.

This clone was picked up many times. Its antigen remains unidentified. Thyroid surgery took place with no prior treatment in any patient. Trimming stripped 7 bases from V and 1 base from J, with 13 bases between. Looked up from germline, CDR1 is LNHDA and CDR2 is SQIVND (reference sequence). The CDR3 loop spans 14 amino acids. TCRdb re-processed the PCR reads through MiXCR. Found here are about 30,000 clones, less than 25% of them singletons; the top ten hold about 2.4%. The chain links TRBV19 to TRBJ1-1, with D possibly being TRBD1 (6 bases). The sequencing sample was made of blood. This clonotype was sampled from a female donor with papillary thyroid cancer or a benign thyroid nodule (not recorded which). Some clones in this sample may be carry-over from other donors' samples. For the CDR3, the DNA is TGTGCCAGTATGGGGGGCTTCTGGAACACTGAAGCTTTCTTT. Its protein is CASMGGFWNTEAFF.